The 10 T cell receptor beta chains below all came from one sample that was sequenced in a study of cytomegalovirus exposure and HLA in healthy donors. It was with 60 Vbeta and 13 Jbeta primers that the PCR ran. Some clones are missing from TCRdb's copy, which holds only in-frame ones; the method was immunoSEQ multiplex PCR. The data hold under 100,000 clones, with under 90% observed a single time. The sequenced sample consisted of PBMCs. The receptors derive from a woman in her 70s in good health and CMV-seropositive.

The CDR3 DNA reads as TGTGCCAGCAGCGTAGTGGGGCAGCGGGAGGGCCCAAATACGCAGTATTTT. It encodes CASSVVGQREGPNTQYF. V gene TRBV9 combines with J gene TRBJ2-3; TRBD2 agrees at 10 bases. This CDR3 contains 17 residues. V shed 0 bases, J shed 7 bases, and the junction held 11 bases outside the gene matches. The germline CDR1 and CDR2 sequences are SGDLS and YYNGEE.

The chain links TRBV7-2 to TRBJ1-4; perhaps TRBD1 as D (5 bases). With 4 bases removed from V and 7 bases from J, the gap between germline ends came to 13 bases. Germline CDR1 and CDR2: SGHTA and FQGNSA. The CDR3 spans 14 residues. Here the CDR3 DNA reads TGTGCCAGCAGCTGGGGAGGGCAGGGTGAAAAACTGTTTTTT. Translated, it gives CASSWGGQGEKLFF.

The chain links TRBV30 to TRBJ1-5, with 7 bases matching TRBD1. Trimming at V came to 5 bases and at J to 4 bases, leaving 11 bases not matched to a gene. The CDR3 runs to 15 residues. The germline CDR1 and CDR2 sequences are GTSNPN and SVGIG (reference sequence). This CDR3 is CAWAVQGSRNQPQHF. The CDR3 DNA reads TGTGCCTGGGCTGTACAGGGGAGTCGGAATCAGCCCCAGCATTTT. Complete variable domain (other parts from reference TRBV30 and TRBJ1-5): SQTIHQWPATLVQPVGSPLSLECTVEGTSNPNLYWYRQAAGRGLQLLFYSVGIGQISSEVPQNLSASRPQDRQFILSSKKLLLSDSGFYLCAWAVQGSRNQPQHFGDGTRLSIL.

This clone showed up just once. The chain joins TRBV7-3 to TRBJ2-1; 7 bases map to TRBD2. The germline gives CDR1 SGHTA, CDR2 FQGTGA. Germline trimming cut 2 bases from V and 10 bases from J; bases unmatched to any gene: 8. This CDR3 is built from 14 residues. This CDR3 is CASSLFSVSGEQFF. The CDR3 nucleotides read TGTGCCAGCAGCTTATTCTCGGTTAGCGGGGAGCAGTTCTTC.

The V gene is TRBV28, the J gene TRBJ1-2; D perhaps matches TRBD1 (6 bases). The V end was cut by 4 bases, the J end by 8 bases, with 11 bases between. CDR1 is MDHEN, CDR2 SYDVKM, per germline. The CDR3 spans 12 residues. The CDR3 DNA reads TGTGCCAGCAGTTCCGGGACATCCGGCTACACCTTC. It specifies CASSSGTSGYTF.

Worth noting for this clone: A read error may produce the germline difference seen at one junction end. The V call is TRBV7-7, the J call TRBJ2-2; 9 nucleotides line up with TRBD2. The CDR3 totals 13 residues. CDR1 and CDR2 from the germline V gene are SSHAT and FNYEAQ (reference sequence). CDR3 sequence reads: CASSPGLAGELFF. CDR3 sequence (DNA): TGTGCTAGCAGCCCCGGACTAGCGGGGGAGCTGTTTTTT.

The chain carries TRBV19 and TRBJ2-7; maybe TRBD1 (5 bases). The CDR3 covers 13 residues. The germline V and J ends were trimmed by 6 bases and 2 bases, with 11 bases remaining between them. Germline V gene sequence: CDR1 LNHDA, CDR2 SQIVND (reference sequence). The CDR3 region is CASRDKGTYEQYF. The DNA for the CDR3 is TGTGCCAGTAGGGACAAAGGAACCTACGAGCAGTACTTC.

This clone showed up just a few times. This chain's CDR3 is CASSQDLAGEGEKLFF. The CDR3 bases are TGCGCCAGCAGCCAAGATCTAGCAGGGGAAGGTGAAAAACTGTTTTTT. The J gene is TRBJ1-4, the V gene TRBV4-1; D might be TRBD1 (6 bases). The CDR3 consists of 16 residues. From germline, CDR1 is MGHRA and CDR2 YSYEKL. V was pared by 0 bases and J by 7 bases, with 15 bases between.

CDR3 sequence reads: CASSGPGQGETQYF. In nucleotides, the CDR3 is TGTGCCAGCAGCGGACCGGGACAGGGAGAGACCCAGTACTTC. V usage is TRBV5-4 and J usage is TRBJ2-5, with TRBD1 matching 9 bases. The junction had 5 bases not matched to a gene; V was cut back by 4 bases and J by 4 bases. The CDR3 loop spans 14 amino acids. CDR1 is SGHNT, CDR2 YYREEE, per germline (reference sequence).

The rearrangement uses TRBV18 and TRBJ1-1; maybe TRBD1 (6 bases). The CDR3 is made up of 17 amino acids. The germline V and J ends were trimmed by 3 bases and 1 base, with 18 bases remaining between them. Germline assignment: CDR1 KGHSH and CDR2 LQKENI. CDR3 protein: CASSPLVGGAGNTEAFF. DNA of the CDR3: TGTGCCAGCTCACCCCTCGTGGGGGGGGCGGGGAACACTGAAGCTTTCTTT.